This TCR beta chain was found in a study of blood T cell repertoires in COVID-19. Overall study context: Both acute and convalescent COVID-19 samples were obtained from the United States, Italy and Spain. Sample material is recorded as cDNA or gDNA derived from T cells, B-cell-depleted T cells, or PBMCs.

Germline lookup yields CDR1 SGHTA and CDR2 FQGNSA. V lost 3 bases to trimming and J lost 8 bases; unmatched junction nucleotides: 5. This CDR3 has 13 residues. TCRdb's copy holds only in-frame clones and misses some; the assay was immunoSEQ multiplex PCR. The profile shows about 200,000 clones, 70% to 80% of them singletons. This receptor was taken from a woman between 40 and 55 years old with COVID-19, enrolled during active disease. The sample consisted of peripheral blood. J is TRBJ1-2 and V is TRBV7-2; the match to TRBD1 covers 8 bases. The CDR3 DNA reads as TGTGCCAGCAGCTTCCAGGGGGCGAGGGGCTACACCTTC. Protein product: CASSFQGARGYTF.